The 17 T cell receptor beta chains presented below share a single source sample, sequenced in a study of shared clonotypes between healthy human individuals. Method: immunoSEQ multiplex PCR; TCRdb's copy keeps in-frame clones and lacks some. The data contain approximately 470,000 clones, 60% to 80% of them singletons. What was sequenced was PBMCs. The receptor source for this set is a woman aged 35 to 49 in good health. Some clones in this sample may be carry-over from other donors' samples.

In its sample, this clone was seen many times. The rearrangement joins TRBV4-2 to TRBJ2-6; D is ambiguous. Germline CDR1 LGHNA, CDR2 YNFKEQ. Trimming took 0 bases from V and 8 from J, leaving 11 bases between them. This CDR3 is built from 15 residues. CDR3 nucleotides: TGTGCCAGCAGCCAAGACCGACTCCAATCCAACGTCCTGACTTTC. It yields the protein CASSQDRLQSNVLTF.

The chain combines TRBV11-2 with TRBJ1-3; D is ambiguous. The CDR3 extends over 12 amino acids. Trimming left V 6 bases short and J 4 bases short, with 7 bases between. Germline CDR1 reads SGHAT; CDR2 reads FQNNGV. The CDR3 DNA follows: TGTGCCAGCAGTTCGACCGGAAACACCATATATTTT. Translating gives CASSSTGNTIYF.

The chain combines TRBV9 with TRBJ1-2, with a tentative D call TRBD1 (6 bases). Between the trimmed V and J ends, which lost 1 base and 6 bases, there was a span of 13 bases. The CDR3 length is 14 residues. Germline V lookup: CDR1 SGDLS, CDR2 YYNGEE. The CDR3 nucleotides are TGTGCCAGCAGCGTATCCGGGGGCCATGATGGCTACACCTTC. Its translation is CASSVSGGHDGYTF.

This rearrangement joins TRBV28 to TRBJ2-7; possible D gene TRBD1, 6 bases. Germline lookup yields CDR1 MDHEN and CDR2 SYDVKM. The germline V and J ends were trimmed by 8 bases and 2 bases, with 19 bases remaining between them. The CDR3 covers 15 residues. The CDR3 sequence is CASEPPGTPTYEQYF. CDR3 nucleotides: TGTGCCAGCGAGCCCCCCGGGACACCCACCTACGAGCAGTACTTC.

This clone was detected once. J is TRBJ2-1 and V is TRBV5-4, with 10 bases fitting TRBD2. J was trimmed by 9 bases and V by 0 bases; bases with no gene match: 3. This CDR3 has 14 amino acids. Germline V CDR1 and CDR2: SGHNT, YYREEE (reference sequence). The CDR3 DNA follows: TGTGCCAGCAGCTTGGGGCTAGCGGGAGTTGAGCAGTTCTTC. Translating gives CASSLGLAGVEQFF.

This chain connects TRBV9 to TRBJ1-1, with D unclear. The V and J ends lost 0 bases and 1 base respectively, with 4 bases between them. This CDR3 contains 13 residues. CDR1 and CDR2 from the germline V gene are SGDLS and YYNGEE. This CDR3 reads CASSVVQNTEAFF. The DNA of the CDR3 is TGTGCCAGCAGCGTAGTCCAGAACACTGAAGCTTTCTTT.

The chain carries TRBV29-1 and TRBJ2-7; unclear D gene. There are 12 residues in the CDR3. Per germline, CDR1 SQVTM and CDR2 ANQGSEA. The V gene lost 4 bases and the J gene lost 6 bases, with 13 bases spanning the gap. The CDR3 DNA follows: TGCAGCGTTGCAGAGACCCTAGTCGAGCAGTACTTC. Amino acids: CSVAETLVEQYF.

The chain couples TRBV5-4 to TRBJ2-3; the match to TRBD2 covers 8 bases. Germline V CDR1 and CDR2: SGHNT, YYREEE (reference sequence). The CDR3 covers 15 residues. The J segment lost 2 bases and the V segment lost 0 bases, leaving 2 bases of the junction unmatched. The CDR3: CASSLVLADTDTQYF. The CDR3 region has the DNA TGTGCCAGCAGCTTGGTACTAGCGGACACAGATACGCAGTATTTT.

V and J are TRBV11-1 and TRBJ1-1; no reliable D call. The CDR3 is 13 residues long. V lost 1 base and J 1 base, leaving 4 bases between the germline ends. From germline, CDR1 is SGHAT and CDR2 FQDESV (reference sequence). The DNA of the CDR3 is TGTGCCAGCAGCTTAGTGGGGAACACTGAAGCTTTCTTT. It is translated as CASSLVGNTEAFF.

The chain has TRBV19 and TRBJ1-4; no clear D. V was trimmed by 5 bases and J by 8 bases, leaving 12 bases between them. Germline V gene data show CDR1 as LNHDA and CDR2 as SQIVND (reference sequence). The CDR3 runs 13 residues. In DNA form, the CDR3 reads TGTGCCAGTAGTGGTCAACCACTCGAAAAACTGTTTTTT. Translated: CASSGQPLEKLFF.

V usage is TRBV7-9 and J usage is TRBJ2-7; no reliable D call. CDR3 length: 13 residues. V was shortened by 2 bases and J by 6 bases, with 11 bases between the two germline ends. Germline V gives CDR1 SEHNR, CDR2 FQNEAQ (reference sequence). The CDR3, as DNA: TGTGCCAGCAGCTTAATTGGAAAATCCGAGCAGTACTTC. Translated, it gives CASSLIGKSEQYF.

The rearrangement uses TRBV4-2 and TRBJ2-3; possible D gene TRBD2, 5 bases. Trimming shortened V by 0 bases and J by 2 bases, and 9 bases separated the two germline ends. This CDR3 has 15 amino acids. Looked up from germline, CDR1 is LGHNA and CDR2 is YNFKEQ. In nucleotides, the CDR3 is TGTGCCAGCAGCCAAGACACGGGATTCACAGATACGCAGTATTTT. It encodes CASSQDTGFTDTQYF.

V usage is TRBV19 and J usage is TRBJ2-6; TRBD1 agrees at 9 bases. The CDR3 has 18 residues. The V gene end was trimmed by 1 base and the J gene end by 0 bases; junction bases not matched to a gene: 4. Germline V gives CDR1 LNHDA, CDR2 SQIVND (reference sequence). CDR3 loop: CASSIVDRGGSGANVLTF. DNA of the CDR3: TGTGCCAGTAGTATAGTCGACAGGGGGGGCTCTGGGGCCAACGTCCTGACTTTC.

V is TRBV6-1 and J is TRBJ1-4; the match to TRBD1 covers 10 bases. Per the germline V gene, CDR1 is MNHNS and CDR2 is SASEGT. The junction had 13 bases not matched to a gene; V was cut back by 10 bases and J by 11 bases. The CDR3 has 14 amino acids. In DNA form, the CDR3 reads TGTGCCACCCATTTCCTGACAGGGGGCAAGAAACTGTTTTTT. Translated: CATHFLTGGKKLFF.

This sequence joins TRBV27 and TRBJ2-7, with D possibly TRBD1 on 6 matching bases. V shed 5 bases and J shed 2 bases, with 13 bases lying between them. The CDR3 sequence is 14 residues long. CDR1 is MNHEY and CDR2 is SMNVEV in the germline V gene (reference sequence). The CDR3 sequence: CASSRDNTAYEQYF. The CDR3 nucleotides read TGTGCCAGCAGTCGGGACAATACGGCCTACGAGCAGTACTTC.

This clone was observed a few times. The chain employs TRBV19 and TRBJ1-5; TRBD1 matches 8 bases. Germline V gives CDR1 LNHDA, CDR2 SQIVND (reference sequence). J gave up 2 bases and V 7 bases, and 4 bases lay outside the gene matches. The CDR3 sequence is 14 residues long. This CDR3 is CASTQTGGNQPQHF. CDR3 in DNA: TGTGCCAGTACCCAGACAGGGGGCAATCAGCCCCAGCATTTT.

V usage is TRBV7-8 and J usage is TRBJ1-1, with 8 bases that match TRBD1. Trimming cost V 5 bases and J 2 bases; bases outside gene matches: 13. The CDR3 totals 17 residues. Looked up from germline, CDR1 is SGHVS and CDR2 is FQNEAQ. This CDR3 is CASSGGRGRRFNTEAFF. CDR3 sequence (DNA): TGTGCCAGCAGCGGGGGCAGGGGGCGGCGTTTTAACACTGAAGCTTTCTTT. The full variable domain, its missing parts supplied by reference TRBV7-8 and TRBJ1-1, is GAGVSQSPRYKVAKRGQDVALRCDPISGHVSLFWYQQALGQGPEFLTYFQNEAQLDKSGLPSDRFFAERPEGSVSTLKIQRTQQEDSAVYLCASSGGRGRRFNTEAFFGQGTRLTVV.